This TCR beta chain stems from a study of tumor and adjacent non-tumor tissue in lung cancer. Overall study: Aged about 30 to 76 years, patients included 10 men and about five women with stage I to III disease. Samples averaged about 3.8 million productive TCRbeta reads each. Study-wide points: Shorter survival was associated with higher TCR diversity in tumors.

The template was RNA from unsorted bulk tissue. Many counts were recorded for this clonotype. What it binds is not known. This CDR3 region has 15 residues. Losses at the gene ends were 11 bases for V and 0 bases for J; bases not matched to a gene: 9. CDR1 and CDR2 (germline): SEHNR, FQNEAQ (reference sequence). TCRbeta libraries were built with three rounds of nested PCR, modified from ARM-PCR. TCRdb itself ran the multiplex PCR reads through MiXCR, one entry per CDR3 protein. Among around 74,000 distinct CDR3 sequences listed, around two thirds were seen once. The receptor was derived from a woman in her 70s with non-small cell lung cancer. This chain links TRBV7-9 with TRBJ2-2; 7 nucleotides agree with TRBD2. The sequenced sample was lung tumor tissue. The CDR3 DNA sequence: TGTGCCTTCAAAGGGGCGGGAGCGAACACCGGGGAGCTGTTTTTT. Its translation is CAFKGAGANTGELFF.